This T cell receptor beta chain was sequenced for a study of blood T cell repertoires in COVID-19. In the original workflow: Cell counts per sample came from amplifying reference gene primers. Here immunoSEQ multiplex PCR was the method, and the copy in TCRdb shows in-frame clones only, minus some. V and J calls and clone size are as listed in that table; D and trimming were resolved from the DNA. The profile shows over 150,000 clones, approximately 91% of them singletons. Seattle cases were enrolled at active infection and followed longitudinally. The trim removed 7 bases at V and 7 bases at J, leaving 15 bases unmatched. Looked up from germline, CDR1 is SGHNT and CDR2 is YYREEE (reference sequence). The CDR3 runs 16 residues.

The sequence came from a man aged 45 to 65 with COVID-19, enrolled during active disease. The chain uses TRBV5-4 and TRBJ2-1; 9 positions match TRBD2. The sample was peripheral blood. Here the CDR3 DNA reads TGTGCCAGCGTCCCCGACGGACTAGCGACGTGGAATGAGCAGTTCTTC. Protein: CASVPDGLATWNEQFF.